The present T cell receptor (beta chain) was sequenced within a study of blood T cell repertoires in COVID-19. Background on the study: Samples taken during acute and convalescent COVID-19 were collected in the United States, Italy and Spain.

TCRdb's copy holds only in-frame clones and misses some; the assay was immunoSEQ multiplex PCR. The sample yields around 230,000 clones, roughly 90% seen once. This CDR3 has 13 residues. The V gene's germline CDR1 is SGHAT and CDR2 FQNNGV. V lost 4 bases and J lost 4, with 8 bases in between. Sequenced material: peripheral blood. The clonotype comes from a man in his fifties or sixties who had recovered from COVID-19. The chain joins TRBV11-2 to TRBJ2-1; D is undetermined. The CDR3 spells CASSSLGYNEQFF. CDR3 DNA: TGTGCCAGCAGCTCTCTCGGTTACAATGAGCAGTTCTTC.